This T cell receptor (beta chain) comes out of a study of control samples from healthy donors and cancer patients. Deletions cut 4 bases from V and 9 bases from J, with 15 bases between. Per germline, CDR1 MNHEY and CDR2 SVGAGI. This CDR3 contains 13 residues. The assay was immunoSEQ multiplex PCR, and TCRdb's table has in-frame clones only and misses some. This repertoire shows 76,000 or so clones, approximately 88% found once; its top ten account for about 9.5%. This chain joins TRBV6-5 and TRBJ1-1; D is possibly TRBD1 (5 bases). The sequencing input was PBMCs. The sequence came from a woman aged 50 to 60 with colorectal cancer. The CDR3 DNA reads TGTGCCAGCAGTTCGCGCGAGGGACTCCAAGCTTTCTTT. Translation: CASSSREGLQAFF.